Presented here are 26 T cell receptor beta chains from one specimen sequenced in a study of CD8 T cells in ankylosing spondylitis. Each CDR3 protein is one row after TCRdb ran MiXCR on the 5' RACE reads. Of around 30,000 distinct CDR3 sequences in the sample, over 12% were seen once. The sample was blood. These TCRs come from a male donor with ankylosing spondylitis or in good health (not recorded which).

This chain uses TRBV11-2 with TRBJ1-1; D unresolved. This CDR3 has 13 amino acids. Germline V gene data show CDR1 as SGHAT and CDR2 as FQNNGV. Trimming took 3 bases from V and 7 from J, leaving 12 bases between them. The CDR3 nucleotides are TGTGCCAGCAGCTTTCAAAGGGCAGTTGAAGCTTTCTTT. Protein sequence: CASSFQRAVEAFF. The variable domain in full, completed from reference TRBV11-2 and TRBJ1-1, reads EAGVAQSPRYKIIEKRQSVAFWCNPISGHATLYWYQQILGQGPKLLIQFQNNGVVDDSQLPKDRFSAERLKGVDSTLKIQPAKLEDSAVYLCASSFQRAVEAFFGQGTRLTVV.

This clonotype was detected only a few times. The chain joins TRBV3-1 to TRBJ2-1; maybe TRBD2 (6 bases). The CDR3 runs 15 residues. Trimming left V 3 bases short and J 0 bases short, with 9 bases between. Germline CDR1 and CDR2: LGHDT and YNNKEL (reference sequence). CDR3 loop: CASSQGLSSYNEQFF. The CDR3 DNA reads TGTGCCAGCAGCCAGGGACTTAGCTCCTACAATGAGCAGTTCTTC.

The chain employs TRBV20-1 and TRBJ2-1, with TRBD2 identical over 7 bases. Germline-derived CDR1 and CDR2 are DFQATT and SNEGSKA (reference sequence). V shed 1 base, J shed 2 bases, and the junction held 8 bases outside the gene matches. CDR3 size: 16 residues. CDR3 sequence: CSARVMGSGAYNEQFF. CDR3 in DNA: TGCAGTGCTAGAGTAATGGGCAGCGGGGCCTACAATGAGCAGTTCTTC.

This clonotype was counted only a few times. This chain connects TRBV12-3 or TRBV12-4 to TRBJ1-1; 9 bases match TRBD1. After removal of 6 bases from V and 5 bases from J, the junction contained 7 bases not matched to a gene. This CDR3 is 14 amino acids long. CDR3 residues: CASSGTGRGTEAFF. CDR3 DNA sequence: TGTGCCAGCAGCGGGACAGGGCGAGGAACTGAAGCTTTCTTT.

There are a few counts of this clonotype. The chain is built from TRBV9 and TRBJ2-1; D may be TRBD1 (6 bases). Germline V gene lookup returns CDR1 SGDLS and CDR2 YYNGEE. The CDR3 spans 14 residues. Deletions cut 4 bases from V and 4 bases from J, with 12 bases between. In nucleotides, the CDR3 is TGTGCCAGCAGCCCATCCGGGACATACAATGAGCAGTTCTTC. This gives the protein CASSPSGTYNEQFF.

This clonotype was observed a handful of times. V usage is TRBV12-3 or TRBV12-4 and J usage is TRBJ2-2, with a weak D call TRBD1 (6 bases). Trimming shortened V by 3 bases and J by 0 bases, and 11 bases separated the two germline ends. This CDR3 comprises 16 residues. CDR3 coding DNA: TGTGCCAGCAGTTTCCAGGACAGTACGAACACCGGGGAGCTGTTTTTT. Protein sequence: CASSFQDSTNTGELFF.

This clonotype has a count of ten or more. The rearrangement joins TRBV2 to TRBJ2-1; D unresolved. Looked up from germline, CDR1 is SNHLY and CDR2 is FYNNEI. The CDR3 has 13 residues. Trimming took 4 bases from V and 10 from J, leaving 14 bases between them. CDR3 sequence reads: CASSVAALREQFF. The CDR3 DNA reads TGTGCCAGCAGTGTGGCTGCCTTGAGGGAGCAGTTCTTC.

CDR3 sequence: CASSLNRVGETQYF. In DNA, the CDR3 is TGCGCCAGCAGCTTGAACCGGGTCGGTGAGACCCAGTACTTC. The genes are TRBV5-1 and TRBJ2-5; D not resolved. In germline, CDR1 is SGHRS, CDR2 YFSETQ. Trimming removed 1 base from V and 5 bases from J, with 12 bases in between. The CDR3 extends over 14 amino acids.

There are a few counts of this clonotype. This rearrangement joins TRBV19 to TRBJ2-2; D ambiguous. The CDR3 sequence is 14 residues long. From germline, CDR1 is LNHDA and CDR2 SQIVND (reference sequence). The germline V and J ends were trimmed by 2 bases and 2 bases, with 6 bases remaining between them. This chain's CDR3 is CASSISRNTGELFF. The CDR3 bases are TGTGCCAGTAGTATAAGCAGAAACACCGGGGAGCTGTTTTTT.

The V gene is TRBV27, the J gene TRBJ2-7; no firm D call. With 3 bases removed from V and 6 bases from J, the gap between germline ends came to 9 bases. Per the germline V gene, CDR1 is MNHEY and CDR2 is SMNVEV (reference sequence). CDR3 size: 12 residues. The CDR3 nucleotides are TGTGCCAGCAGTTTTCCCAGTGGCGAGCAGTACTTC. It specifies CASSFPSGEQYF.

This clonotype has only a few counts. The chain is built from TRBV20-1 and TRBJ2-1; 10 nucleotides line up with TRBD2. The ends lost 3 bases at V and 7 bases at J; junction bases unmatched: 12. Per the germline V gene, CDR1 is DFQATT and CDR2 is SNEGSKA (reference sequence). The CDR3 consists of 16 residues. The CDR3 loop reads CSASETPGLASNEQFF. In DNA, the CDR3 is TGCAGTGCTAGCGAAACACCGGGACTAGCGTCGAATGAGCAGTTCTTC.

The J gene is TRBJ2-2, the V gene TRBV28; D may be TRBD1 or TRBD2 (5 bases each). Trimming left V 5 bases short and J 4 bases short, with 17 bases between. The CDR3 contains 16 residues. Germline V gene data show CDR1 as MDHEN and CDR2 as SYDVKM. CDR3: CASSNPRDGATGELFF. CDR3 bases: TGTGCCAGCAGTAACCCCCGGGACGGAGCCACCGGGGAGCTGTTTTTT.

The rearrangement links TRBV7-2 to TRBJ2-2; possibly TRBD1 or TRBD2 for D (5 bases each). The CDR3 runs to 13 residues. V lost 3 bases and J 15 bases, leaving 17 bases between the germline ends. The V gene's germline CDR1 is SGHTA and CDR2 FQGNSA. In nucleotides, the CDR3 is TGTGCCAGCAGCTTTGGGGGATGGGATGGGATGTTTTTT. Translating gives CASSFGGWDGMFF.

The rearrangement links TRBV12-3 or TRBV12-4 to TRBJ2-2; D is undetermined. The germline V and J ends were trimmed by 6 bases and 6 bases, with 11 bases remaining between them. CDR3 length: 13 amino acids. CDR3 protein: CASSTTAAGELFF. In nucleotides, the CDR3 is TGTGCCAGCAGCACGACGGCCGCCGGGGAGCTGTTTTTT.

Within the sample, this clonotype is medium-sized. The chain recombines TRBV27 with TRBJ2-7; TRBD2 matches 7 bases. The CDR3 is 12 amino acids. CDR1 MNHEY and CDR2 SMNVEV come from the germline V gene (reference sequence). J was trimmed by 4 bases and V by 5 bases; bases with no gene match: 2. This CDR3 is CASSGSGYEQYF. The CDR3 bases are TGTGCCAGCAGTGGTAGCGGGTACGAGCAGTACTTC.

The chain links TRBV7-3 to TRBJ2-3, with D perhaps TRBD2 (6 bases). Germline V gives CDR1 SGHTA, CDR2 FQGTGA. Trimming removed 2 bases at V and 0 bases at J, with 12 bases between. CDR3 length: 16 amino acids. This CDR3 is CASSLRRASSTDTQYF. Written as DNA, the CDR3 is TGTGCCAGCAGCTTACGGAGGGCCTCTAGCACAGATACGCAGTATTTT.

The chain combines TRBV3-1 with TRBJ2-7; 8 nucleotides align to TRBD1. CDR3 length: 14 residues. The J segment lost 5 bases and the V segment lost 4 bases, leaving 7 bases of the junction unmatched. The germline CDR1 and CDR2 sequences are LGHDT and YNNKEL (reference sequence). The CDR3 is CASSRGTGGDEQYF. The CDR3, as DNA: TGTGCCAGCAGCCGAGGGACAGGCGGGGACGAGCAGTACTTC.

This clonotype occurred many times. The CDR3 protein is CATSRGGTIRYRSSYNEQFF. The CDR3 bases are TGTGCCACCAGCAGAGGAGGGACTATCCGATATAGAAGCTCCTACAATGAGCAGTTCTTC. This sequence joins TRBV15 and TRBJ2-1, with TRBD2 matching 7 bases. The germline V gene encodes CDR1 LNHNV and CDR2 YYDKDF (reference sequence). Trimming at V came to 1 base and at J to 0 bases, leaving 15 bases not matched to a gene. This CDR3 has 20 residues.

This chain connects TRBV25-1 to TRBJ2-1; D not resolved. The length of the CDR3 is 13 residues. V shed 5 bases and J shed 8 bases, with 13 bases lying between them. Per the germline V gene, CDR1 is MGHDK and CDR2 is SYGVNS. The CDR3 sequence: CASSPGSGYEQFF. For the CDR3, the DNA is TGTGCCAGCAGTCCCGGGTCCGGTTATGAGCAGTTCTTC.

This clonotype was detected only a few times. V gene TRBV20-1 combines with J gene TRBJ2-2; TRBD2 agrees at 7 bases. Trimming removed 1 base from V and 5 bases from J; junction bases left unmatched: 7. The germline gives CDR1 DFQATT, CDR2 SNEGSKA (reference sequence). This CDR3 has 15 amino acids. The CDR3 here is CSARVPGLDTGELFF. The CDR3 DNA follows: TGCAGTGCTAGAGTCCCCGGACTAGATACCGGGGAGCTGTTTTTT.

V usage is TRBV27 and J usage is TRBJ2-7, with unresolved D. V shed 5 bases and J shed 3 bases, with 5 bases lying between them. The CDR3 has 11 residues. Germline CDR1 reads MNHEY; CDR2 reads SMNVEV (reference sequence). The DNA for the CDR3 is TGTGCCAGCAGTGCCGGCTACGAGCAGTACTTC. It yields the protein CASSAGYEQYF.

This clonotype was detected only a few times. The chain combines TRBV5-1 with TRBJ2-1, with D perhaps matching TRBD2 (6 bases). The V end was cut by 4 bases, the J end by 6 bases, with 17 bases between. The length of the CDR3 is 15 residues. Germline lookup yields CDR1 SGHRS and CDR2 YFSETQ. CDR3 coding DNA: TGCGCCAGCAGCCCCACGGGAGTAGGTAGCAATGAGCAGTTCTTC. Amino acids: CASSPTGVGSNEQFF. Looking up the rest from reference TRBV5-1 and TRBJ2-1 gives the full variable domain: KAGVTQTPRYLIKTRGQQVTLSCSPISGHRSVSWYQQTPGQGLQFLFEYFSETQRNKGNFPGRFSGRQFSNSRSEMNVSTLELGDSALYLCASSPTGVGSNEQFFGPGTRLTVL.

This clonotype was detected a few times. The V gene is TRBV29-1, the J gene TRBJ2-1, with 10 bases matching TRBD1. Germline V CDR1 and CDR2: SQVTM, ANQGSEA. The V gene end was trimmed by 4 bases and the J gene end by 7 bases; junction bases not matched to a gene: 13. The CDR3 extends over 16 amino acids. DNA of the CDR3: TGCAGCGTTGCCACCCGACAGGGGGCTAAGATGAATGAGCAGTTCTTC. It codes for CSVATRQGAKMNEQFF.

This clonotype appeared a few times. The chain carries TRBV5-1 and TRBJ1-1, with D possibly being TRBD1 (6 bases). The V gene lost 4 bases and the J gene lost 0 bases, with 10 bases spanning the gap. Per the germline V gene, CDR1 is SGHRS and CDR2 is YFSETQ. The length of the CDR3 is 14 residues. In nucleotides, the CDR3 is TGCGCCAGCAGCCCTGGACAGATGAACACTGAAGCTTTCTTT. It encodes CASSPGQMNTEAFF.

Only a few counts were recorded for this clonotype. The V gene is TRBV5-4, the J gene TRBJ2-7; the D is unclear. Germline CDR1 SGHNT, CDR2 YYREEE (reference sequence). The V and J ends lost 0 bases and 2 bases respectively, with 9 bases between them. The CDR3 sequence is 14 residues long. CDR3 in amino acids: CASSLAASPYEQYF. The CDR3 nucleotides read TGTGCCAGCAGCTTGGCTGCGTCTCCCTACGAGCAGTACTTC.

This chain joins TRBV11-2 and TRBJ1-3; D perhaps matches TRBD1 (6 bases). Between the trimmed V and J ends, which lost 1 base and 4 bases, there was a span of 14 bases. The CDR3 consists of 16 residues. CDR1 is SGHAT, CDR2 FQNNGV, per germline. CDR3 in amino acids: CASSLAAGALGNTIYF. The CDR3 DNA reads TGTGCCAGCAGCTTAGCGGCGGGGGCCCTGGGAAACACCATATATTTT.